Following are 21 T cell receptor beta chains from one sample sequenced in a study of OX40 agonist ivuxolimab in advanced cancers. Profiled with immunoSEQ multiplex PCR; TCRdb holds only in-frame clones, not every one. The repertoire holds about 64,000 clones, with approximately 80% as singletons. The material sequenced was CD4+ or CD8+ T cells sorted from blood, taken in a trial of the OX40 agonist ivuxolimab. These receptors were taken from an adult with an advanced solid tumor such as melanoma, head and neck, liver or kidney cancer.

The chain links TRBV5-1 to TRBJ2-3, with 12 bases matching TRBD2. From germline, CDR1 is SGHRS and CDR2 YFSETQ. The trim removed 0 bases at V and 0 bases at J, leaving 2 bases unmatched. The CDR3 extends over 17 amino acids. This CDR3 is CASSLGTSGKSTDTQYF. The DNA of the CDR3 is TGCGCCAGCAGCTTGGGGACTAGCGGGAAAAGCACAGATACGCAGTATTTT.

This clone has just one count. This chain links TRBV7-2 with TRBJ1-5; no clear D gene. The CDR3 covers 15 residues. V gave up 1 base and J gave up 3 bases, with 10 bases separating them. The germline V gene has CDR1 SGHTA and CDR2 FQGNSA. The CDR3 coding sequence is TGTGCCAGCAGCTTAGTATCACAGCTCAATCAGCCCCAGCATTTT. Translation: CASSLVSQLNQPQHF.

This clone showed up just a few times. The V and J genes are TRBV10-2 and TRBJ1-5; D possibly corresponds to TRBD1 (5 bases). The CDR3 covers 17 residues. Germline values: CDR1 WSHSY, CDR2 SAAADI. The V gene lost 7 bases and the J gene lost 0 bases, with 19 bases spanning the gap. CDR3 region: CASTGRAGYYSNQPQHF. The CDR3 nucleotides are TGCGCCAGCACCGGCCGGGCAGGGTACTATAGCAATCAGCCCCAGCATTTT.

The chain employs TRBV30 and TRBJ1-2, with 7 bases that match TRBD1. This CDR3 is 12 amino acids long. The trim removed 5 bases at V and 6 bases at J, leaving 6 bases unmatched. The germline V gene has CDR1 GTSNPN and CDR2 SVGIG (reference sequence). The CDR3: CAWQTDRDGYTF. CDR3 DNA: TGTGCCTGGCAGACCGACAGGGATGGCTACACCTTC.

The CDR3 loop reads CASSQIWGTQGGEAFF. CDR3 coding DNA: TGTGCCAGCAGCCAAATATGGGGGACTCAGGGTGGTGAAGCTTTCTTT. The rearrangement links TRBV5-4 to TRBJ1-1, with a tentative D call TRBD1 (5 bases). CDR1 is SGHNT, CDR2 YYREEE, per germline (reference sequence). This CDR3 has 16 amino acids. The ends were cut back, 4 bases at V and 7 bases at J, with 23 bases in the middle.

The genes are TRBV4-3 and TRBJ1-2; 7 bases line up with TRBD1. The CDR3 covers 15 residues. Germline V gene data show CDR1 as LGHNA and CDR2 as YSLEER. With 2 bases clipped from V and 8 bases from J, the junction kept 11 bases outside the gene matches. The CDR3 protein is CASSQTVDRAKGYTF. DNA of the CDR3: TGCGCCAGCAGCCAAACTGTTGACAGGGCGAAAGGCTACACCTTC.

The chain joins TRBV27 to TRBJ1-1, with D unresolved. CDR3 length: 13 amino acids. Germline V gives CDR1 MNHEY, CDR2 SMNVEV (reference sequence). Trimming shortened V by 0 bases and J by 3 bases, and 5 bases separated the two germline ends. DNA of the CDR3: TGTGCCAGCAGTTTATCTTTAGACACTGAAGCTTTCTTT. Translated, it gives CASSLSLDTEAFF.

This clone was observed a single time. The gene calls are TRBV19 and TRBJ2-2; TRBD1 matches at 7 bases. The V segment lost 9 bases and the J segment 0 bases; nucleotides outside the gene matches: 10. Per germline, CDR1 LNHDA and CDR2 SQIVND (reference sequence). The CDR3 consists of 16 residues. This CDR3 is CASTLRQGANTGELFF. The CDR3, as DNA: TGTGCCAGCACACTCCGACAGGGCGCGAACACCGGGGAGCTGTTTTTT.

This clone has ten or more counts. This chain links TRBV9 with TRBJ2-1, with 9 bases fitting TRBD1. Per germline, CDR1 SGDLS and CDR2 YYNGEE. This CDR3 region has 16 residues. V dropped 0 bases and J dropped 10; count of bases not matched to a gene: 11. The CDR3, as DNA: TGTGCCAGCAGCGTAGAGAGGGGACAGGGTCTCCGGGAGCAGTTCTTC. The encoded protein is CASSVERGQGLREQFF.

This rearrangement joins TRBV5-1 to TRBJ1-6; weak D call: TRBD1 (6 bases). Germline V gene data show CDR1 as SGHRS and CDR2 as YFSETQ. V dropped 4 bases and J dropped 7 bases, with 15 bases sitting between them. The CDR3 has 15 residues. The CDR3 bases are TGCGCCAGCAGCCCCACCGGACAGCTAAATTCACCCCTCCACTTT. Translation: CASSPTGQLNSPLHF.

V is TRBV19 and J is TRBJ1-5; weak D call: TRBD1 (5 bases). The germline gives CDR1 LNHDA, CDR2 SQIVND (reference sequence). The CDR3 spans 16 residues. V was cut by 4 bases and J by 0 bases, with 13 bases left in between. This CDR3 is CASSTPTEYSNQPQHF. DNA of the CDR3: TGTGCCAGTAGTACCCCGACAGAATATAGCAATCAGCCCCAGCATTTT. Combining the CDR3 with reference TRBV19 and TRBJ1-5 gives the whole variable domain DGGITQSPKYLFRKEGQNVTLSCEQNLNHDAMYWYRQDPGQGLRLIYYSQIVNDFQKGDIAEGYSVSREKKESFPLTVTSAQKNPTAFYLCASSTPTEYSNQPQHFGDGTRLSIL.

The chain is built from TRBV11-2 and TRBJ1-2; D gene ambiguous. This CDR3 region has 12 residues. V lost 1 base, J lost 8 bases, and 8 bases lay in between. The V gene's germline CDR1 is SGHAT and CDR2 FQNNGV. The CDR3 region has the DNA TGTGCCAGCAGCTTAGTTAGTGGGGGCTACACCTTC. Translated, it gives CASSLVSGGYTF.

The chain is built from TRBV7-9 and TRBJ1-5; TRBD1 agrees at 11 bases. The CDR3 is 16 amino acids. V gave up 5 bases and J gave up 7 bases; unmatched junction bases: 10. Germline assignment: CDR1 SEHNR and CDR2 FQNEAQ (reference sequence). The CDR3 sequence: CASSPRTGGAGQPQHF. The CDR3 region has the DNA TGTGCCAGCAGCCCTAGGACAGGGGGCGCGGGGCAGCCCCAGCATTTT. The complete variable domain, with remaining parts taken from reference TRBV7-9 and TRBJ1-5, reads DTGVSQNPRHKITKRGQNVTFRCDPISEHNRLYWYRQTLGQGPEFLTYFQNEAQLEKSRLLSDRFSAERPKGSFSTLEIQRTEQGDSAMYLCASSPRTGGAGQPQHFGDGTRLSIL.

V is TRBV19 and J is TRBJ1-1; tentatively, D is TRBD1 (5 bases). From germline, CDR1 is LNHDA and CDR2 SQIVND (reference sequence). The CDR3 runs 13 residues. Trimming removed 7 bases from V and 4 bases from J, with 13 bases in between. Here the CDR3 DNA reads TGTGCCAGTATGCGTAGGGGCACCACTGAAGCTTTCTTT. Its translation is CASMRRGTTEAFF.

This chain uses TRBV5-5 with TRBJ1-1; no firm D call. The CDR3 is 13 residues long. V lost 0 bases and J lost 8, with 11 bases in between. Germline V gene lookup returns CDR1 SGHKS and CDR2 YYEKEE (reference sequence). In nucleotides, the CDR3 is TGTGCCAGCAGCTTGGCAGAAGAAATCGAAGCTTTCTTT. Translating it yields CASSLAEEIEAFF.

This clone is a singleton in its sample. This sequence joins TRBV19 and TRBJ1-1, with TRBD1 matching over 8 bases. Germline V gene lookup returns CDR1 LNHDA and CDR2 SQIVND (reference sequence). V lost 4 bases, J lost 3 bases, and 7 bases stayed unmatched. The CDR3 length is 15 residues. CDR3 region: CASSSSDREDTEAFF. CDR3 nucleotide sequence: TGTGCCAGTAGTAGCTCGGACAGGGAAGACACTGAAGCTTTCTTT.

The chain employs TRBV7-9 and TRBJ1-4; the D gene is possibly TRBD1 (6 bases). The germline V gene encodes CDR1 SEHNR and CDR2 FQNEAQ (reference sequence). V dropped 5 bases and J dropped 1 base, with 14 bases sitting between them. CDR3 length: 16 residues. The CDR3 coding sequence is TGTGCCAGCAGCCCTCGGACAGATAGAACTAATGAAAAACTGTTTTTT. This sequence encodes CASSPRTDRTNEKLFF.

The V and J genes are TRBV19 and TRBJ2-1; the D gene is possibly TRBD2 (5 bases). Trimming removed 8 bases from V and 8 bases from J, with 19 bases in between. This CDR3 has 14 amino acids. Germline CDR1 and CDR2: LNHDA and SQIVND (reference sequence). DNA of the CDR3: TGTGCCAGTGGCAAAGCGGCCCGTTACTATGAGCAGTTCTTC. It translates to CASGKAARYYEQFF.

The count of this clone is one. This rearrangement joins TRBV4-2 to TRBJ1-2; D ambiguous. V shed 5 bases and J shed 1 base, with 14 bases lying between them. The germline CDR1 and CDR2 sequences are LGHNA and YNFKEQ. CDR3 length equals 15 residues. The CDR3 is CASSLVASSNYGYTF. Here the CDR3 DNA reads TGTGCCAGCAGCTTGGTAGCTAGCAGTAACTATGGCTACACCTTC.

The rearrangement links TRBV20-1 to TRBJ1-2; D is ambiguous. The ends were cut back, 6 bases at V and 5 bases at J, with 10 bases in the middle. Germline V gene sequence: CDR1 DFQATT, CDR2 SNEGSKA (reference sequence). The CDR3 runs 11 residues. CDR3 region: CSARSGYGYTF. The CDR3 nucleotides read TGCAGTGCCCGTTCTGGATATGGCTACACCTTC.

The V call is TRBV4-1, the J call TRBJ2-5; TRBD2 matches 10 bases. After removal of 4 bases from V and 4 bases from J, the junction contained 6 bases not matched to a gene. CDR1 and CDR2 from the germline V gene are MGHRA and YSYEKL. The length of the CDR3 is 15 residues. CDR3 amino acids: CASSPIERGGETQYF. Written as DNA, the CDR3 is TGCGCCAGCAGCCCTATCGAGCGGGGGGGAGAGACCCAGTACTTC.